Shown below are 8 T cell receptor beta chains from a single sample sequenced in a study of OX40 agonist ivuxolimab in advanced cancers. TCRdb's copy holds only in-frame clones and misses some; the assay was immunoSEQ multiplex PCR. Here the sample spans 77,000 or so clones, more than 75% being singletons. The sample here was CD4+ or CD8+ T cells sorted from blood, taken in a trial of the OX40 agonist ivuxolimab. The receptors stem from an adult with an advanced solid tumor such as melanoma, head and neck, liver or kidney cancer.

J is TRBJ2-1 and V is TRBV2; D call uncertain. CDR1 is SNHLY, CDR2 FYNNEI, per germline. V dropped 7 bases and J dropped 3 bases, with 13 bases sitting between them. The CDR3 runs to 14 residues. Here the CDR3 DNA reads TGTGCCAGCAAGGGTGAAGGAATCTACAATGAGCAGTTCTTC. This sequence encodes CASKGEGIYNEQFF.

This clone was counted between two and nine times. Other DNA sequences in this specimen translate into the identical CDR3. The chain employs TRBV6-5 and TRBJ1-3, with a possible D match to TRBD1 (5 bases). V lost 4 bases, J lost 0 bases, and 7 bases lay in between. The germline CDR1 and CDR2 sequences are MNHEY and SVGAGI. The CDR3 length is 14 residues. The CDR3 loop reads CASSWRGSGNTIYF. CDR3 nucleotides: TGTGCCAGCAGTTGGAGGGGCTCTGGAAACACCATATATTTT.

V usage is TRBV6-6 and J usage is TRBJ1-1; a possible D gene is TRBD1 (6 bases). The CDR3 has 13 amino acids. Deletions cut 6 bases from V and 8 bases from J, with 16 bases between. Per the germline V gene, CDR1 is MNHNY and CDR2 is SVGAGI (reference sequence). The CDR3 DNA sequence: TGTGCCAGCAGCCTTATTACAGGGACCGAAGCTTTCTTT. Its protein product is CASSLITGTEAFF.

The chain has TRBV28 and TRBJ1-3; tentatively, D is TRBD1 (6 bases). The CDR3 length is 16 residues. Germline CDR1 reads MDHEN; CDR2 reads SYDVKM. V shed 6 bases and J shed 0 bases, with 15 bases lying between them. The CDR3 region is CASSPPDRPSGNTIYF. The CDR3 nucleotides are TGTGCCAGCAGCCCCCCCGACAGGCCCTCTGGAAACACCATATATTTT.

The table lists this clone with a few counts. CDR3 sequence (DNA): TGTGCCAGCAGCGTAGCAGCGGGGCCGAACACCGGGGAGCTGTTTTTT. Translating it yields CASSVAAGPNTGELFF. The V call is TRBV9, the J call TRBJ2-2; 7 positions match TRBD2. The germline V gene encodes CDR1 SGDLS and CDR2 YYNGEE. The V and J ends lost 0 bases and 0 bases, in that order; junction bases with no gene match: 2. The CDR3 loop spans 16 amino acids.

This chain uses TRBV5-1 with TRBJ2-7; tentatively, D is TRBD1 or TRBD2 (5 bases each). CDR1 is SGHRS and CDR2 is YFSETQ in the germline V gene. The germline V and J ends were trimmed by 1 base and 4 bases, with 15 bases remaining between them. CDR3 length equals 15 residues. The CDR3 is CASSLSGTVTYEQYF. In DNA form, the CDR3 reads TGCGCCAGCAGCTTGTCCGGGACGGTGACTTACGAGCAGTACTTC.

The chain links TRBV30 to TRBJ2-2, with 7 bases matching TRBD1. With 0 bases clipped from V and 4 bases from J, the junction kept 8 bases outside the gene matches. This CDR3 contains 16 residues. Germline V gene data show CDR1 as GTSNPN and CDR2 as SVGIG (reference sequence). The chain's CDR3 is CAWSVRRGRSTGELFF. The CDR3 DNA is TGTGCCTGGAGTGTACGAAGGGGGCGATCCACCGGGGAGCTGTTTTTT.

The CDR3 DNA reads as TGTGCCAGCAGCTTAGCAGCTTTTTCGGACAGCCCCCGTACGGCTCGGGCTTTCTTT. This encodes CASSLAAFSDSPRTARAFF. The chain employs TRBV7-9 and TRBJ1-1, with D tentatively TRBD1 (6 bases). Germline CDR1 is SEHNR and CDR2 is FQNEAQ (reference sequence). V gave up 0 bases and J gave up 11 bases, with 31 bases separating them. This CDR3 region has 19 residues. The full variable domain, in which reference TRBV7-9 and TRBJ1-1 provide the parts outside the CDR3, is DTGVSQNPRHKITKRGQNVTFRCDPISEHNRLYWYRQTLGQGPEFLTYFQNEAQLEKSRLLSDRFSAERPKGSFSTLEIQRTEQGDSAMYLCASSLAAFSDSPRTARAFFGQGTRLTVV.